These 28 T cell receptor beta chains came from one sample sequenced in a study of blood T cell repertoires in COVID-19. Repertoires were generated with immunoSEQ multiplex PCR, while TCRdb's copy carries only in-frame clones and drops some. The sample has about 200,000 clones, about 79% seen once. The sequenced sample was peripheral blood. The receptors stem from a human donor in a cohort sampled during active COVID-19.

The chain is built from TRBV28 and TRBJ1-1, with D possibly TRBD1 on 5 matching bases. V lost 3 bases to trimming and J lost 0 bases, with 11 bases between them. This CDR3 region has 15 residues. Germline lookup yields CDR1 MDHEN and CDR2 SYDVKM. CDR3 region: CASSLQTVMNTEAFF. The CDR3 DNA reads as TGTGCCAGCAGTTTGCAGACAGTTATGAACACTGAAGCTTTCTTT.

V and J are TRBV19 and TRBJ2-1; 8 nucleotides match TRBD2. This CDR3 spans 17 amino acids. The ends lost 5 bases at V and 0 bases at J; junction bases unmatched: 9. CDR1 LNHDA and CDR2 SQIVND come from the germline V gene (reference sequence). Here the CDR3 DNA reads TGTGCCAGTAGTGCCCCCACCGGGACTAGCTCCTACAATGAGCAGTTCTTC. It translates to CASSAPTGTSSYNEQFF.

The chain combines TRBV19 with TRBJ1-4; 10 bases map to TRBD1. Germline values: CDR1 LNHDA, CDR2 SQIVND (reference sequence). The V segment lost 6 bases and the J segment 8 bases; nucleotides outside the gene matches: 15. This CDR3 comprises 17 residues. The CDR3 protein is CASSPDRGRRRGEKLFF. The CDR3 DNA is TGTGCCAGTAGCCCAGACAGGGGGCGCCGCCGGGGGGAAAAACTGTTTTTT.

Details on this clone: The junction does not match germline at one end; this may be a read error. The rearrangement joins TRBV27 to TRBJ1-1; a weak D match, TRBD1 (6 bases). This CDR3 contains 11 residues. The germline gives CDR1 MNHEY, CDR2 SMNVEV (reference sequence). CDR3 DNA: TGTGCCAGCAGTTCGGGACACCGACCGATCTTT. It specifies CASSSGHRPIF.

This sequence joins TRBV21-1 and TRBJ1-1. TRBV21-1 constitutes a pseudogene. This CDR3 comprises 11 residues. The CDR3: CASKGTPGAFF. CDR3 nucleotide sequence: TGTGCCAGCAAAGGCACTCCGGGGGCTTTCTTT.

This chain connects TRBV21-1 to TRBJ1-6; the table's TRBD1 call for D was not verified on the DNA. TRBV21-1 is a known pseudogene. The CDR3 has 17 amino acids. In DNA form, the CDR3 reads TGTGCCAGCAGCATGAGGGGACAGGCATTTTATTCTTCACCCCTCCACTTT. This translates into CASSMRGQAFYSSPLHF.

This rearrangement joins TRBV27 to TRBJ2-7, with D possibly matching TRBD1 (5 bases). In germline, CDR1 is MNHEY, CDR2 SMNVEV (reference sequence). Trimming left V 6 bases short and J 7 bases short, with 13 bases between. The CDR3 spans 12 residues. The CDR3 nucleotides read TGTGCCAGCAGGGGGCCCAGTGGGGAGCAGTACTTC. It yields the protein CASRGPSGEQYF.

This clone was seen at least ten times. The V gene is TRBV7-2, the J gene TRBJ2-7; 10 bases map to TRBD2. The J segment lost 0 bases and the V segment lost 5 bases, leaving 4 bases of the junction unmatched. In germline, CDR1 is SGHTA, CDR2 FQGNSA. The CDR3 extends over 15 amino acids. The CDR3 DNA reads TGTGCCAGCAGCATCGGACTAGCGGTCTCCTACGAGCAGTACTTC. Translated, it gives CASSIGLAVSYEQYF.

CDR3 nucleotide sequence: TGTGCCAGCTCACCACAGGGACAGGGGGGAACAGATACGCAGTATTTT. Translated: CASSPQGQGGTDTQYF. V usage is TRBV18 and J usage is TRBJ2-3; 11 nucleotides agree with TRBD1. V shed 1 base and J 3 bases; nucleotides not matched to a gene: 3. CDR3 size: 16 residues. CDR1 and CDR2 (germline): KGHSH, LQKENI. The full variable domain, its missing parts supplied by reference TRBV18 and TRBJ2-3, is NAGVMQNPRHLVRRRGQEARLRCSPMKGHSHVYWYRQLPEEGLKFMVYLQKENIIDESGMPKERFSAEFPKEGPSILRIQQVVRGDSAAYFCASSPQGQGGTDTQYFGPGTRLTVL.

The V call is TRBV29-1, the J call TRBJ1-1; D is possibly TRBD1 (6 bases). Per the germline V gene, CDR1 is SQVTM and CDR2 is ANQGSEA. CDR3 length: 11 amino acids. Trimming removed 6 bases at V and 7 bases at J, with 12 bases between. DNA for the CDR3: TGCAGCGTCGGACAGTTCCTTGAAGCTTTCTTT. Amino acids: CSVGQFLEAFF.

The chain links TRBV28 to TRBJ2-1, with 7 bases that match TRBD2. J gave up 7 bases and V 6 bases, and 3 bases lay outside the gene matches. The CDR3 runs 12 residues. The germline CDR1 and CDR2 sequences are MDHEN and SYDVKM. Here the CDR3 reads CASRISGNEQFF. The CDR3 DNA sequence: TGTGCCAGCAGAATTAGCGGGAATGAGCAGTTCTTC.

This sequence joins TRBV7-9 and TRBJ2-1; 9 bases are shared with TRBD2. Germline loops: CDR1 SEHNR, CDR2 FQNEAQ (reference sequence). V shed 8 bases, J shed 6 bases, and the junction held 5 bases outside the gene matches. This CDR3 contains 13 residues. This CDR3 is CASDIAGANEQFF. In nucleotides, the CDR3 is TGTGCCAGCGACATAGCGGGAGCCAATGAGCAGTTCTTC.

The chain recombines TRBV25-1 with TRBJ1-1, with a weak D call TRBD1 (5 bases). The V gene lost 5 bases and the J gene lost 6 bases, with 16 bases spanning the gap. CDR1 is MGHDK, CDR2 SYGVNS, per germline. The CDR3 spans 14 residues. CDR3 sequence reads: CASSPQGKKAEAFF. The CDR3 DNA reads as TGTGCCAGCAGTCCTCAGGGTAAAAAGGCTGAAGCTTTCTTT.

The chain combines TRBV9 with TRBJ2-3, with D perhaps TRBD2 (6 bases). Germline CDR1 and CDR2: SGDLS and YYNGEE. The V and J ends lost 0 bases and 6 bases respectively, with 11 bases between them. This CDR3 contains 14 residues. The CDR3 protein is CASSVGGDRDTQYF. CDR3 coding DNA: TGTGCCAGCAGCGTAGGGGGGGATAGGGATACGCAGTATTTT.

J is TRBJ2-7 and V is TRBV29-1; no reliable D call. Trimming removed 4 bases at V and 0 bases at J, with 7 bases between. Germline V gene lookup returns CDR1 SQVTM and CDR2 ANQGSEA. The CDR3 spans 12 residues. CDR3 loop: CSVGKSSYEQYF. CDR3 nucleotide sequence: TGCAGCGTTGGAAAGAGCTCCTACGAGCAGTACTTC.

The chain couples TRBV2 to TRBJ1-6; TRBD1 agrees at 10 bases. With V trimmed by 6 bases and J by 6 bases, 8 bases remained unmatched. The CDR3 has 16 residues. CDR1 and CDR2 (germline): SNHLY, FYNNEI. Here the CDR3 DNA reads TGTGCCAGCAGCCGCTCCGGGACAGGGGTTAATTCACCCCTCCACTTT. Translating it yields CASSRSGTGVNSPLHF.

This clone has a single count. V is TRBV28 and J is TRBJ2-7, with a possible D match to TRBD2 (7 bases). V was pared by 5 bases and J by 1 base, with 15 bases between. The CDR3 has 15 amino acids. Germline assignment: CDR1 MDHEN and CDR2 SYDVKM. The CDR3 region has the DNA TGTGCCAGCAGTCTTCGGGGGGCCGAGTCCTACGAGCAGTACTTC. Its translation: CASSLRGAESYEQYF. The full variable domain, with the rest looked up from reference TRBV28 and TRBJ2-7, is DVKVTQSSRYLVKRTGEKVFLECVQDMDHENMFWYRQDPGLGLRLIYFSYDVKMKEKGDIPEGYSVSREKKERFSLILESASTNQTSMYLCASSLRGAESYEQYFGPGTRLTVT.

The genes are TRBV4-1 and TRBJ2-1; D may be TRBD2 (6 bases). The CDR3 consists of 17 residues. Trimming removed 1 base from V and 4 bases from J, with 17 bases in between. Germline assignment: CDR1 MGHRA and CDR2 YSYEKL. The CDR3, as DNA: TGCGCCAGCAGCCAAGGAAACTTAGCGGAGGTTTACAATGAGCAGTTCTTC. Protein product: CASSQGNLAEVYNEQFF.

V is TRBV2 and J is TRBJ2-2, with 7 bases identical to TRBD1. J was trimmed by 0 bases and V by 6 bases; bases with no gene match: 7. CDR3 length: 16 residues. Per the germline V gene, CDR1 is SNHLY and CDR2 is FYNNEI. The CDR3 coding sequence is TGTGCCAGCAGATTGGGACAGTTCGCGAACACCGGGGAGCTGTTTTTT. It codes for CASRLGQFANTGELFF. Combining the CDR3 with reference TRBV2 and TRBJ2-2 gives the whole variable domain EPEVTQTPSHQVTQMGQEVILRCVPISNHLYFYWYRQILGQKVEFLVSFYNNEISEKSEIFDDQFSVERPDGSNFTLKIRSTKLEDSAMYFCASRLGQFANTGELFFGEGSRLTVL.

A single count supports this clone. V and J are TRBV6-4 and TRBJ2-6; D unresolved. V was trimmed by 4 bases and J by 0 bases, leaving 4 bases between them. The germline gives CDR1 MRHNA, CDR2 SNTAGT. The CDR3 has 14 amino acids. This CDR3 reads CASSAGSGANVLTF. As DNA, the CDR3 is TGTGCCAGCAGTGCGGGCTCTGGGGCCAACGTCCTGACTTTC.

The chain has TRBV7-9 and TRBJ1-2; D remains ambiguous. V lost 5 bases and J 4 bases, leaving 8 bases between the germline ends. Germline lookup yields CDR1 SEHNR and CDR2 FQNEAQ (reference sequence). This CDR3 contains 12 residues. The CDR3 region is CASSASLYGYTF. The CDR3 DNA follows: TGTGCCAGCAGCGCAAGCCTCTATGGCTACACCTTC.

This chain joins TRBV28 and TRBJ2-1; the D gene is possibly TRBD2 (5 bases). Germline CDR1 MDHEN, CDR2 SYDVKM. The V and J ends lost 8 bases and 5 bases respectively, with 19 bases between them. The CDR3 has 15 residues. The CDR3 loop reads CASLNRGEAHNEQFF. The CDR3 DNA sequence: TGTGCCAGCTTAAACCGGGGAGAGGCACACAATGAGCAGTTCTTC.

The chain is built from TRBV5-1 and TRBJ2-2, with D hard to call. The V end was cut by 4 bases, the J end by 1 base, with 14 bases between. The CDR3 contains 16 residues. CDR1 is SGHRS and CDR2 is YFSETQ in the germline V gene. The CDR3 DNA follows: TGCGCCAGCAGCCCCCAAACTACTGAGAACACCGGGGAGCTGTTTTTT. Translation gives CASSPQTTENTGELFF.

This chain uses TRBV18 with TRBJ1-1; 10 bases match TRBD1. The germline V gene has CDR1 KGHSH and CDR2 LQKENI. V shed 3 bases, J shed 5 bases, and the junction held 6 bases outside the gene matches. CDR3 length: 15 amino acids. The CDR3 bases are TGTGCCAGCTCACCGGGACAGGGGTGGGGTACTGAAGCTTTCTTT. Encoded protein: CASSPGQGWGTEAFF.

The chain uses TRBV21-1 and TRBJ1-5; the D call TRBD1 from the table was never checked on the DNA. TRBV21-1 counts as a pseudogene. The CDR3 runs 15 residues. CDR3 bases: TGTGCCAGCAGCAAAACAGGTAAGGGGAATCAGCCCCAGCATTTT. This translates into CASSKTGKGNQPQHF.

The rearrangement joins TRBV5-6 to TRBJ2-7; 9 bases are a match to TRBD1. V trimming: 5 bases; J trimming: 3 bases; junction bases outside the gene matches: 6. This CDR3 has 14 residues. CDR1 is SGHDT and CDR2 is YYEEEE in the germline V gene. The DNA for the CDR3 is TGTGCCAGCAGTTTTTACAGGGGGCTCTACGAGCAGTACTTC. It specifies CASSFYRGLYEQYF.

J is TRBJ2-2 and V is TRBV6-6; 10 bases match TRBD2. V shed 5 bases, J shed 2 bases, and the junction held 2 bases outside the gene matches. Looked up from germline, CDR1 is MNHNY and CDR2 is SVGAGI (reference sequence). The CDR3 contains 15 residues. CDR3 DNA sequence: TGTGCCAGCAGTCGACTAGCGGGTAACACCGGGGAGCTGTTTTTT. Translated, it gives CASSRLAGNTGELFF.

This sequence joins TRBV28 and TRBJ2-1, with TRBD1 matching over 11 bases. Unmatched junction bases numbered 6, after V lost 2 bases and J lost 6 bases. The CDR3 loop spans 16 amino acids. CDR1 and CDR2 (germline): MDHEN, SYDVKM. CDR3 bases: TGTGCCAGCAGTTTAGGGACAGGGGGACTCGGCAATGAGCAGTTCTTC. This codes for CASSLGTGGLGNEQFF.